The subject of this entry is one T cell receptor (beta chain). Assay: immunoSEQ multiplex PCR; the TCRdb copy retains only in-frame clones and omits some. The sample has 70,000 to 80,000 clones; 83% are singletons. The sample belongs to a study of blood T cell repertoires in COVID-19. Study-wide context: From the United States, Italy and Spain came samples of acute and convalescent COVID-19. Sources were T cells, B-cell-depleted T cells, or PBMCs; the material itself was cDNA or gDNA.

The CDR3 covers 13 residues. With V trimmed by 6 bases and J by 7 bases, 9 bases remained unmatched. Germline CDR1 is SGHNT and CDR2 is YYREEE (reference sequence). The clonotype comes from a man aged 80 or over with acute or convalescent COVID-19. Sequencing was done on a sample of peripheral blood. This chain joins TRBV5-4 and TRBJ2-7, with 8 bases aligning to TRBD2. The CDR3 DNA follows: TGTGCCAGCACCCGGACTAGCACGGGGGAGCAGTACTTC. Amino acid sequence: CASTRTSTGEQYF.